One sample yielded the 11 T cell receptor beta chains listed below, sequenced in a study of T-cell memory formation after mild COVID-19. TCRdb redid the calling of the 5' RACE reads with MiXCR, one entry per CDR3 protein. Of approximately 82,000 distinct CDR3 sequences detected, over 10% appear once; the ten largest clones hold around two fifths. Sequencing used PBMCs or a T cell subset sorted from them (not recorded which). These receptor sequences come from a man aged 18 to 29 who had mild COVID-19 (a few samples of this study predate the infection). Cell type and time point are not known.

V usage is TRBV11-2 and J usage is TRBJ2-5, with D tentatively TRBD2 (5 bases). Germline lookup yields CDR1 SGHAT and CDR2 FQNNGV. Trimming stripped 3 bases from V and 1 base from J, with 9 bases between. The CDR3 is 14 residues long. The CDR3 bases are TGTGCCAGCAGCTTCTCCGGGGTCCAAGAGACCCAGTACTTC. Translated, it gives CASSFSGVQETQYF.

The chain carries TRBV4-1 and TRBJ2-5; D is uncertain. This CDR3 is built from 13 residues. The V gene's germline CDR1 is MGHRA and CDR2 YSYEKL. Trimming removed 1 base at V and 4 bases at J, with 7 bases between. The CDR3 DNA is TGCGCCAGCAGCCAAGGGGTCGGAGAGACCCAGTACTTC. Protein: CASSQGVGETQYF.

This chain connects TRBV27 to TRBJ2-7, with D perhaps matching TRBD1 (5 bases). Trimming took off 2 bases at V and 2 bases at J, with 7 bases between the two ends. The CDR3 spans 13 residues. From germline, CDR1 is MNHEY and CDR2 SMNVEV (reference sequence). CDR3 in DNA: TGTGCCAGCAGTTTAGGCAGGGCCTACGAGCAGTACTTC. Amino acid sequence: CASSLGRAYEQYF.

The V and J genes are TRBV6-4 and TRBJ2-1; D gene uncertain. Germline-derived CDR1 and CDR2 are MRHNA and SNTAGT. This CDR3 is built from 16 residues. With 6 bases removed from V and 0 bases from J, the gap between germline ends came to 15 bases. The DNA for the CDR3 is TGTGCCAGCAGCCCGTCTTTGTGGGGCTCCTACAATGAGCAGTTCTTC. Protein product: CASSPSLWGSYNEQFF.

This chain uses TRBV12-3 or TRBV12-4 with TRBJ2-1, with 8 bases matching TRBD1. The CDR3 runs to 13 residues. V was pared by 5 bases and J by 7 bases, with 4 bases of the junction left unmatched. CDR3 sequence: CASSAGGFNEQFF. The DNA for the CDR3 is TGTGCCAGCAGTGCAGGGGGCTTTAATGAGCAGTTCTTC.

In its sample, this clonotype was seen a few times. The rearrangement links TRBV6-2 or TRBV6-3 to TRBJ1-2; TRBD1 aligns across 9 bases. The CDR3 sequence is 15 residues long. J gave up 3 bases and V 2 bases, and 4 bases lay outside the gene matches. Per germline, CDR1 MNHEY and CDR2 SVGEGT. This chain's CDR3 is CASSYRQGVYYGYTF. As DNA, the CDR3 is TGTGCCAGCAGTTACCGACAGGGGGTCTACTATGGCTACACCTTC.

This clonotype turned up a few times. The chain uses TRBV5-6 and TRBJ2-1; the D call may be TRBD1 or TRBD2 (5 bases each). The CDR3 runs 15 residues. CDR1 and CDR2 (germline): SGHDT, YYEEEE. Trimming cost V 4 bases and J 0 bases, with 11 bases left between them. This chain's CDR3 is CASSEGQRSYNEQFF. CDR3 in DNA: TGTGCCAGCAGCGAGGGGCAGCGCTCCTACAATGAGCAGTTCTTC.

This clonotype came up a few times. The gene calls are TRBV4-2 and TRBJ2-2; TRBD2 matches at 12 bases. The CDR3 has 17 amino acids. The junction had 9 bases not matched to a gene; V was cut back by 3 bases and J by 7 bases. Germline values: CDR1 LGHNA, CDR2 YNFKEQ. The CDR3 bases are TGTGCCAGCAGCCAGGAGGCTAGCGGGGGGGTTGGCGGGGAGCTGTTTTTT. Encoded protein: CASSQEASGGVGGELFF.

V and J are TRBV7-9 and TRBJ1-6, with D hard to call. Germline CDR1 SEHNR, CDR2 FQNEAQ (reference sequence). The V and J ends lost 4 bases and 0 bases respectively, with 13 bases between them. The CDR3 length is 17 residues. As DNA, the CDR3 is TGTGCCAGCAGCTCCTCTTACAGAGGCTCCTATAATTCACCCCTCCACTTT. This sequence encodes CASSSSYRGSYNSPLHF.

This clonotype was observed a few times. The V and J genes are TRBV6-5 and TRBJ2-1; D may be TRBD2 (6 bases). This CDR3 region has 15 residues. The ends were cut back, 5 bases at V and 7 bases at J, with 18 bases in the middle. In germline, CDR1 is MNHEY, CDR2 SVGAGI. The CDR3 spells CASSLLVGGGNEQFF. The CDR3 nucleotides read TGTGCCAGCAGTCTCCTGGTGGGGGGTGGGAATGAGCAGTTCTTC.

CDR3 in DNA: TGTGCCAGCAGCAAAACCACGAGGCGGGAGGTCACTGAAGCTTTCTTT. Translation gives CASSKTTRREVTEAFF. The chain is built from TRBV21-1 and TRBJ1-1. TRBV21-1 is given as a pseudogene. This CDR3 is built from 16 residues.